The 26 T cell receptor beta chains given below trace back to one sample, sequenced in a study of T cells in tuberculosis. The method was immunoSEQ multiplex PCR; TCRdb's version includes in-frame clones alone and lacks a portion of them. The sample consists of some 34,000 clones, approximately 93% of them appearing once. Sample: PBMCs. Every receptor here comes from a donor between 10 and 35 years old with latent tuberculosis or without tuberculosis infection.

V is TRBV19 and J is TRBJ1-5; 10 bases are shared with TRBD1. Germline V gene sequence: CDR1 LNHDA, CDR2 SQIVND (reference sequence). Trimming at V came to 8 bases and at J to 6 bases, leaving 7 bases not matched to a gene. The CDR3 runs to 14 residues. The CDR3 loop reads CASWGTGAVQPQHF. The CDR3 nucleotides are TGTGCCAGTTGGGGGACAGGGGCCGTTCAGCCCCAGCATTTT.

This clone was seen a handful of times. V and J are TRBV7-2 and TRBJ1-6; 7 nucleotides line up with TRBD1. V trimming: 2 bases; J trimming: 10 bases; junction bases outside the gene matches: 17. Germline CDR1 reads SGHTA; CDR2 reads FQGNSA. The length of the CDR3 is 18 residues. CDR3 sequence reads: CASSLITTSTGKRSPLHF. The CDR3 nucleotides are TGTGCCAGCAGCTTAATAACAACCTCGACAGGGAAAAGGTCACCCCTCCACTTT.

V is TRBV5-4 and J is TRBJ2-7; 8 nucleotides align to TRBD1. Germline V CDR1 and CDR2: SGHNT, YYREEE (reference sequence). Trimming took 3 bases from V and 0 from J; bases not matched to a gene: 8. The CDR3 covers 16 residues. Here the CDR3 reads CASSSDYGTGSYEQYF. CDR3 nucleotides: TGTGCCAGCAGCTCAGACTACGGGACAGGCTCCTACGAGCAGTACTTC.

The V gene is TRBV30, the J gene TRBJ2-7, with D possibly TRBD2 on 5 matching bases. Trimming stripped 2 bases from V and 2 bases from J, with 13 bases between. CDR1 is GTSNPN and CDR2 is SVGIG in the germline V gene (reference sequence). The length of the CDR3 is 14 residues. The DNA for the CDR3 is TGTGCCTGGAGTTCCGGGATGGATACCTACGAGCAGTACTTC. It specifies CAWSSGMDTYEQYF.

The gene calls are TRBV6-1 and TRBJ1-1; perhaps TRBD1 as D (5 bases). Trimming removed 2 bases at V and 8 bases at J, with 9 bases between. The CDR3 contains 12 residues. Germline CDR1 reads MNHNS; CDR2 reads SASEGT. This chain's CDR3 is CASSEYQGEAFF. The CDR3 nucleotides read TGTGCCAGCAGTGAATATCAGGGCGAAGCTTTCTTT.

The chain joins TRBV9 to TRBJ2-7, with 8 nucleotides matching TRBD2. Per germline, CDR1 SGDLS and CDR2 YYNGEE. CDR3 length: 13 amino acids. V gave up 3 bases and J gave up 4 bases; unmatched junction bases: 3. The CDR3 DNA sequence: TGTGCCAGCAGCGCGTCGGGGGGGTACGAGCAGTACTTC. Translation gives CASSASGGYEQYF.

The chain combines TRBV7-2 with TRBJ2-3; 9 bases line up with TRBD2. The CDR3 covers 15 residues. V lost 1 base to trimming and J lost 8 bases; unmatched junction nucleotides: 7. In germline, CDR1 is SGHTA, CDR2 FQGNSA. As DNA, the CDR3 is TGTGCCAGCAGCTTAGAGGGACTAGCAGGCGGTACGCAGTATTTT. It specifies CASSLEGLAGGTQYF. The variable domain in full, completed from reference TRBV7-2 and TRBJ2-3, reads GAGVSQSPSNKVTEKGKDVELRCDPISGHTALYWYRQSLGQGLEFLIYFQGNSAPDKSGLPSDRFSAERTGGSVSTLTIQRTQQEDSAVYLCASSLEGLAGGTQYFGPGTRLTVL.

The V and J genes are TRBV5-1 and TRBJ2-1; D is possibly TRBD1 (6 bases). V lost 2 bases, J lost 3 bases, and 12 bases lay in between. The CDR3 length is 15 residues. The germline gives CDR1 SGHRS, CDR2 YFSETQ. This CDR3 reads CASSFEGGNYNEQFF. CDR3 bases: TGCGCCAGCAGCTTTGAAGGGGGTAACTACAATGAGCAGTTCTTC.

This chain joins TRBV18 and TRBJ2-2; 8 nucleotides align to TRBD2. This CDR3 has 14 amino acids. The germline gives CDR1 KGHSH, CDR2 LQKENI. The V segment lost 7 bases and the J segment 3 bases; nucleotides outside the gene matches: 4. The CDR3 reads CASFTSGYTGELFF. The DNA of the CDR3 is TGTGCCAGCTTCACTAGCGGATACACCGGGGAGCTGTTTTTT.

This chain joins TRBV15 and TRBJ2-1; TRBD1 agrees at 8 bases. Germline loops: CDR1 LNHNV, CDR2 YYDKDF (reference sequence). The CDR3 loop spans 16 amino acids. V was clipped by 5 bases and J by 10 bases; unmatched bases: 16. CDR3 region: CATSGYRGKVMWEQFF. The CDR3 DNA is TGTGCCACCAGCGGTTACAGGGGGAAGGTTATGTGGGAGCAGTTCTTC. Complete variable domain (other parts from reference TRBV15 and TRBJ2-1): DAMVIQNPRYQVTQFGKPVTLSCSQTLNHNVMYWYQQKSSQAPKLLFHYYDKDFNNEADTPDNFQSRRPNTSFCFLDIRSPGLGDTAMYLCATSGYRGKVMWEQFFGPGTRLTVL.

The rearrangement links TRBV7-2 to TRBJ1-2, with D unresolved. This CDR3 region has 17 residues. Trimming pared 5 bases from V and 3 bases from J, leaving 22 bases between. The germline V gene has CDR1 SGHTA and CDR2 FQGNSA. CDR3 in DNA: TGTGCCAGCAGCCAATCGGGAAAAGGCTCCTTCGACTATGGCTACACCTTC. Its protein is CASSQSGKGSFDYGYTF.

The chain employs TRBV30 and TRBJ2-4; D perhaps matches TRBD2 (5 bases). Trimming left V 0 bases short and J 8 bases short, with 20 bases between. Germline CDR1 reads GTSNPN; CDR2 reads SVGIG (reference sequence). The CDR3 is 16 residues long. For the CDR3, the DNA is TGTGCCTGGAGTGTGGGAAGGGTATCCCCGGAGGACATTCAGTACTTC. This encodes CAWSVGRVSPEDIQYF.

The chain combines TRBV4-3 with TRBJ2-1; maybe TRBD2 (6 bases). Trimming shortened V by 0 bases and J by 12 bases, and 9 bases separated the two germline ends. Germline CDR1 reads LGHNA; CDR2 reads YSLEER. This CDR3 is built from 12 residues. The chain's CDR3 is CASSQDAGLQFF. DNA for the CDR3: TGCGCCAGCAGCCAAGATGCGGGGCTGCAGTTCTTC.

The chain joins TRBV19 to TRBJ2-1, with 7 positions matching TRBD2. Germline trimming cut 1 base from V and 4 bases from J; bases unmatched to any gene: 7. Germline lookup yields CDR1 LNHDA and CDR2 SQIVND (reference sequence). The CDR3 is made up of 16 amino acids. The CDR3 nucleotides read TGTGCCAGTAGTATAGCATGGGGCGGGGGATACAATGAGCAGTTCTTC. Protein product: CASSIAWGGGYNEQFF.

The CDR3 loop is CASSHVLGHSGVIDTQYF. In DNA, the CDR3 is TGTGCCAGCAGCCATGTCTTGGGGCATAGCGGGGTGATAGATACGCAGTATTTT. The J gene is TRBJ2-3, the V gene TRBV14, with 8 bases lining up with TRBD2. In germline, CDR1 is SGHDN, CDR2 FVKESK. This CDR3 spans 18 amino acids. Trimming at V came to 3 bases and at J to 5 bases, leaving 16 bases not matched to a gene. Drawing the rest from reference TRBV14 and TRBJ2-3, the complete variable domain is EAGVTQFPSHSVIEKGQTVTLRCDPISGHDNLYWYRRVMGKEIKFLLHFVKESKQDESGMPNNRFLAERTGGTYSTLKVQPAELEDSGVYFCASSHVLGHSGVIDTQYFGPGTRLTVL.

For the CDR3, the DNA is TGTGCCTGGAGTGACGGTGGGGCCAGCGAAGCTTTCTTT. This sequence encodes CAWSDGGASEAFF. This sequence joins TRBV30 and TRBJ1-1; D is possibly TRBD1 (5 bases). The CDR3 runs to 13 residues. V shed 1 base and J shed 8 bases, with 14 bases lying between them. Germline V CDR1 and CDR2: GTSNPN, SVGIG (reference sequence). Filled out from reference TRBV30 and TRBJ1-1, the complete variable domain reads SQTIHQWPATLVQPVGSPLSLECTVEGTSNPNLYWYRQAAGRGLQLLFYSVGIGQISSEVPQNLSASRPQDRQFILSSKKLLLSDSGFYLCAWSDGGASEAFFGQGTRLTVV.

The rearrangement links TRBV5-4 to TRBJ1-4; 7 nucleotides match TRBD1. V dropped 4 bases and J dropped 5; count of bases not matched to a gene: 2. This CDR3 has 13 amino acids. CDR1 and CDR2 from the germline V gene are SGHNT and YYREEE (reference sequence). CDR3 region: CASSQGQNEKLFF. CDR3 bases: TGTGCCAGCAGCCAGGGACAGAATGAAAAACTGTTTTTT. Full variable domain (outside the CDR3, taken from reference TRBV5-4 and TRBJ1-4): ETGVTQSPTHLIKTRGQQVTLRCSSQSGHNTVSWYQQALGQGPQFIFQYYREEENGRGNFPPRFSGLQFPNYSSELNVNALELDDSALYLCASSQGQNEKLFFGSGTQLSVL.

The genes are TRBV10-3 and TRBJ1-3; no firm D call. There are 15 residues in the CDR3. The germline gives CDR1 ENHRY, CDR2 SYGVKD. Trimming cost V 0 bases and J 0 bases, with 6 bases left between them. CDR3 DNA sequence: TGTGCCATCAGTGAGTCGAGGGCCTCTGGAAACACCATATATTTT. This encodes CAISESRASGNTIYF.

The V call is TRBV4-3, the J call TRBJ1-2, with 7 bases that match TRBD1. The CDR3 extends over 14 amino acids. Germline loops: CDR1 LGHNA, CDR2 YSLEER. V lost 3 bases, J lost 0 bases, and 1 base stayed unmatched. This CDR3 reads CASSQGTANYGYTF. CDR3 nucleotides: TGCGCCAGCAGCCAGGGGACAGCTAACTATGGCTACACCTTC.

The V call is TRBV6-6, the J call TRBJ2-7; 8 nucleotides agree with TRBD1. The J segment lost 6 bases and the V segment lost 2 bases, leaving 6 bases of the junction unmatched. This CDR3 is built from 14 residues. Germline CDR1 MNHNY, CDR2 SVGAGI (reference sequence). The CDR3 DNA reads as TGTGCCAGCAGTTACCGGACAGGGTTAGTCGAGCAGTACTTC. Translation: CASSYRTGLVEQYF.

J is TRBJ2-1 and V is TRBV4-3, with D perhaps matching TRBD1 (5 bases). Between the trimmed V and J ends, which lost 0 bases and 10 bases, there was a span of 13 bases. Per the germline V gene, CDR1 is LGHNA and CDR2 is YSLEER. The CDR3 has 14 amino acids. The CDR3 bases are TGCGCCAGCAGCCAAGATGGGGCAGGGTTCGAGCAGTTCTTC. Amino acid sequence: CASSQDGAGFEQFF.

The CDR3 spells CASSRGRLGYEQYF. The CDR3 DNA follows: TGTGCCAGCAGCAGGGGCCGGTTGGGCTACGAGCAGTACTTC. The V gene is TRBV7-2, the J gene TRBJ2-7, with D maybe TRBD1 (5 bases). The CDR3 has 14 residues. The V gene lost 5 bases and the J gene lost 3 bases, with 14 bases spanning the gap. CDR1 SGHTA and CDR2 FQGNSA come from the germline V gene.

The rearrangement joins TRBV10-2 to TRBJ1-3; tentatively, D is TRBD1 (5 bases). V lost 6 bases and J lost 8, with 20 bases in between. The CDR3 is made up of 15 amino acids. Per the germline V gene, CDR1 is WSHSY and CDR2 is SAAADI. The CDR3 coding sequence is TGCGCCAGCAGCGACCCTTTGGTGGGGGGGGACACCATATATTTT. Amino acid sequence: CASSDPLVGGDTIYF.

The rearrangement uses TRBV2 and TRBJ2-1; 15 nucleotides agree with TRBD2. In germline, CDR1 is SNHLY, CDR2 FYNNEI. The CDR3 is 15 amino acids. Losses at the gene ends were 3 bases for V and 8 bases for J; bases not matched to a gene: 2. Here the CDR3 reads CASSEGLAGGDEQFF. The CDR3 DNA reads TGTGCCAGCAGTGAGGGACTAGCGGGGGGCGATGAGCAGTTCTTC.

The chain uses TRBV11-2 and TRBJ1-2, with TRBD1 matching 7 bases. J lost 1 base, V lost 4 bases, and 9 bases had no gene match. This CDR3 is 16 amino acids long. CDR1 and CDR2 (germline): SGHAT, FQNNGV. The CDR3 bases are TGTGCCAGCAGCTCCTTTGACAGGGACATTAACTATGGCTACACCTTC. It is translated as CASSSFDRDINYGYTF.

This chain joins TRBV6-4 and TRBJ2-2; TRBD1 matches 10 bases. Germline V CDR1 and CDR2: MRHNA, SNTAGT. The CDR3 contains 15 residues. J gave up 5 bases and V 5 bases, and 5 bases lay outside the gene matches. The CDR3 sequence is CASSMGQGITGELFF. DNA of the CDR3: TGTGCCAGCAGTATGGGACAGGGGATAACCGGGGAGCTGTTTTTT.